What follows is one T cell receptor beta chain and its context. Its cognate antigen has yet to be identified. Per-base quality was not reported, and no clone a single base away is much larger than it. This sample is part of a study of response to subunit inactivated influenza vaccine (dated by TCRdb to the late 2010s). With regard to the full study: To follow how T cells responded to a trivalent subunit inactivated influenza vaccine, the researchers relied on deep quantitative profiling of the T cell receptor repertoire. Points the paper makes about the study in general: It was suggested by the authors that each seasonal influenza vaccination may recruit only a limited number of new T cells.

The library was obtained by RT-PCR. The sequencing machine was an Illumina HiSeq 2500. The raw public reads went through TCRdb reprocessing: fastp at Q25, MiXCR clone calling, in-frame beta chains kept. When rows share a CDR3 protein, they turn into one entry using the most common DNA and genes. The sample records 590,000 or so distinct CDR3 sequences, 13% to 15% of which are singletons. The ten most abundant clones make up 7.5% to 8% of the sample. CDR3 length: 13 amino acids, cysteine to phenylalanine. The entry retains the CDR3 DNA only, 39 bases that are in frame from base 1. CDR1 and CDR2 are drawn from the germline V gene: MNHEY, SVGAGI. V is reduced by 2 bases and J by 2 bases, leaving a spacing of 3 bases between them.

Rearrangement joined TRBV6-5 to TRBJ1-4; no D segment can be confidently identified. The clonotype originates from a middle-aged man who received an inactivated influenza vaccine. Donor details come from another sample of the same person, matched by shared clones. The sequences come from PBMCs from blood, collected 14 days before vaccination. The CDR3 has the sequence CASSYVTNEKLFF. The DNA sequence is as follows: TGTGCCAGCAGTTACGTCACTAATGAAAAACTGTTTTTT.